This passage covers 25 T cell receptor beta chains from one sample sequenced in a study of blood T cell repertoires in COVID-19. Measured with immunoSEQ multiplex PCR; TCRdb has only the in-frame clones, and not every one. The sample shows 90,000 to 150,000 clones, around 87% of them seen only once. The sequenced sample was peripheral blood. The receptors stem from an older man with active or convalescent COVID-19.

The rearrangement joins TRBV9 to TRBJ2-1, with 7 nucleotides matching TRBD2. The CDR3 runs to 16 residues. Germline CDR1 SGDLS, CDR2 YYNGEE. V was clipped by 4 bases and J by 2 bases; unmatched bases: 9. The CDR3 nucleotides read TGTGCCAGCAGCCCTAGGGAGCGGGGAACCTACAATGAGCAGTTCTTC. It codes for CASSPRERGTYNEQFF.

The rearrangement joins TRBV13 to TRBJ2-7; a possible D gene is TRBD1 (6 bases). The CDR3 has 15 residues. Germline V gene data show CDR1 as PRHDT and CDR2 as FYEKMQ (reference sequence). Trimming left V 2 bases short and J 5 bases short, with 16 bases between. Here the CDR3 reads CASSLSDSAWDEQYF. In nucleotides, the CDR3 is TGTGCCAGCAGCTTATCGGACAGTGCCTGGGACGAGCAGTACTTC.

V is TRBV28 and J is TRBJ1-1; the match to TRBD1 covers 9 bases. The ends lost 5 bases at V and 4 bases at J; junction bases unmatched: 11. There are 16 residues in the CDR3. Germline CDR1 MDHEN, CDR2 SYDVKM. CDR3 bases: TGTGCCAGCAGTCCGGGACAGGGCCGGTTTGGCACTGAAGCTTTCTTT. Residues: CASSPGQGRFGTEAFF. Based on the CDR3 plus reference TRBV28 and TRBJ1-1, the full variable domain is DVKVTQSSRYLVKRTGEKVFLECVQDMDHENMFWYRQDPGLGLRLIYFSYDVKMKEKGDIPEGYSVSREKKERFSLILESASTNQTSMYLCASSPGQGRFGTEAFFGQGTRLTVV.

CDR3 in DNA: TGCAGCGTTGACCCGGCCAGGCGGGGTTCCCCCTTTATAACTAATGAAAAACTGTTTTTT. This encodes CSVDPARRGSPFITNEKLFF. The chain uses TRBV29-1 and TRBJ1-4; no firm D call. The CDR3 has 20 residues. The germline gives CDR1 SQVTM, CDR2 ANQGSEA. With 3 bases removed from V and 1 base from J, the gap between germline ends came to 27 bases.

The chain employs TRBV12-3 or TRBV12-4 and TRBJ1-2; 7 nucleotides match TRBD1. The CDR3 has 13 amino acids. Trimming cost V 5 bases and J 4 bases; bases outside gene matches: 4. CDR3 bases: TGTGCCAGCAGTCGACAGGGCAGCTATGGCTACACCTTC. It translates to CASSRQGSYGYTF.

The chain carries TRBV29-1 and TRBJ1-1, with D possibly being TRBD1 (6 bases). The CDR3 runs to 16 residues. V was pared by 0 bases and J by 6 bases, with 20 bases between. The germline gives CDR1 SQVTM, CDR2 ANQGSEA. CDR3 DNA sequence: TGCAGCGTTGAAGATTTCGCGGCAGGGGTTGTGGCTGAAGCTTTCTTT. Translating it yields CSVEDFAAGVVAEAFF.

The gene calls are TRBV29-1 and TRBJ2-3; TRBD2 agrees at 7 bases. Unmatched junction bases numbered 5, after V lost 7 bases and J lost 4 bases. Germline CDR1 reads SQVTM; CDR2 reads ANQGSEA. The CDR3 runs to 12 residues. The CDR3: CSARGGPDTQYF. The CDR3 DNA reads TGCAGCGCCCGGGGAGGGCCAGATACGCAGTATTTT.

In this sample, this clone turned up once. The DNA of the CDR3 is TGTGCCAGCAGCTTGATTCGGGGATCGAGCACTGAAGCTTTCTTT. Translating gives CASSLIRGSSTEAFF. The chain joins TRBV5-8 to TRBJ1-1; no reliable D call. CDR1 is SGHTS, CDR2 YDEGEE, per germline. Trimming shortened V by 1 base and J by 4 bases, and 14 bases separated the two germline ends. The CDR3 is 15 amino acids.

The chain is built from TRBV29-1 and TRBJ2-1; perhaps TRBD2 as D (6 bases). The CDR3 has 13 residues. V was trimmed by 5 bases and J by 10 bases, leaving 18 bases between them. CDR1 and CDR2 (germline): SQVTM, ANQGSEA. The CDR3 coding sequence is TGCAGCGTTATGCGGGATCAGGGCGGGGAGCAGTTCTTC. This translates into CSVMRDQGGEQFF.

This chain uses TRBV28 with TRBJ2-5; 10 bases match TRBD1. CDR1 is MDHEN, CDR2 SYDVKM, per germline. After removal of 5 bases from V and 2 bases from J, the junction contained 8 bases not matched to a gene. The CDR3 loop spans 16 amino acids. As DNA, the CDR3 is TGTGCCAGCAGTGAACCGGGACAGGGGAGTCAAGAGACCCAGTACTTC. This codes for CASSEPGQGSQETQYF.

The chain is built from TRBV6-6 and TRBJ2-6, with TRBD2 as a possible D gene (6 bases). This CDR3 contains 15 residues. Trimming took off 8 bases at V and 0 bases at J, with 11 bases between the two ends. Germline V gene sequence: CDR1 MNHNY, CDR2 SVGAGI (reference sequence). The CDR3 region has the DNA TGTGCCAGCCGAGAGGGAGGCTCTGGGGCCAACGTCCTGACTTTC. It yields the protein CASREGGSGANVLTF.

The genes are TRBV28 and TRBJ2-5, with a tentative D call TRBD1 (6 bases). CDR1 is MDHEN and CDR2 is SYDVKM in the germline V gene. V was clipped by 2 bases and J by 5 bases, with 15 bases between them. This CDR3 has 15 amino acids. CDR3 DNA sequence: TGTGCCAGCAGTTTAGGGGACATTGGAACGGAGACCCAGTACTTC. Translating it yields CASSLGDIGTETQYF.

The rearrangement uses TRBV19 and TRBJ1-5, with 8 bases identical to TRBD1. CDR3 size: 16 residues. The J segment lost 4 bases and the V segment lost 5 bases, leaving 10 bases of the junction unmatched. Germline CDR1 LNHDA, CDR2 SQIVND (reference sequence). The CDR3 DNA reads as TGTGCCAGTAGTGACCGCGGACAGGGTATGAATCAGCCCCAGCATTTT. Amino acids: CASSDRGQGMNQPQHF. The full variable domain, in which reference TRBV19 and TRBJ1-5 provide the parts outside the CDR3, is DGGITQSPKYLFRKEGQNVTLSCEQNLNHDAMYWYRQDPGQGLRLIYYSQIVNDFQKGDIAEGYSVSREKKESFPLTVTSAQKNPTAFYLCASSDRGQGMNQPQHFGDGTRLSIL.

This clone was recorded only once. The V gene is TRBV28, the J gene TRBJ2-1; 10 positions match TRBD1. Looked up from germline, CDR1 is MDHEN and CDR2 is SYDVKM. V gave up 2 bases and J gave up 5 bases; unmatched junction bases: 6. This CDR3 has 16 residues. This CDR3 reads CASSLIVGQGNNEQFF. The CDR3 DNA is TGTGCCAGCAGTTTAATAGTGGGACAGGGGAACAATGAGCAGTTCTTC.

V and J are TRBV10-1 and TRBJ2-7; 10 positions agree with TRBD1. Germline V gene sequence: CDR1 WNHNN, CDR2 SYGVQD (reference sequence). This CDR3 has 13 residues. The junction had 10 bases not matched to a gene; V was cut back by 11 bases and J by 6 bases. The chain's CDR3 is CAPRDRGPSEQYF. The DNA for the CDR3 is TGCGCCCCCCGGGACAGGGGTCCCTCCGAGCAGTACTTC.

The chain recombines TRBV19 with TRBJ1-2; possibly TRBD1 for D (6 bases). The V gene's germline CDR1 is LNHDA and CDR2 SQIVND (reference sequence). The CDR3 runs 14 residues. Trimming pared 6 bases from V and 6 bases from J, leaving 17 bases between. The CDR3 DNA sequence: TGTGCCAGTAGGGACAGATCAGTACCCCATGGCTACACCTTC. It is translated as CASRDRSVPHGYTF.

This clone has a single count. V and J are TRBV30 and TRBJ1-2, with 10 bases aligning to TRBD1. The CDR3 spans 13 residues. Per germline, CDR1 GTSNPN and CDR2 SVGIG (reference sequence). J gave up 8 bases and V 1 base, and 4 bases lay outside the gene matches. CDR3 bases: TGTGCCTGGAGTGCCGGGACAGGGGTAGGCTACACCTTC. It yields the protein CAWSAGTGVGYTF.

The chain uses TRBV5-1 and TRBJ2-2; 11 bases map to TRBD1. Trimming removed 4 bases from V and 7 bases from J; junction bases left unmatched: 9. CDR1 is SGHRS, CDR2 YFSETQ, per germline. This CDR3 region has 16 residues. CDR3 in DNA: TGCGCCAGCAGCCACGGGACAGGGGGGATTGACGGGGAGCTGTTTTTT. Translated: CASSHGTGGIDGELFF.

The V and J genes are TRBV27 and TRBJ1-4; weak D call: TRBD1 (6 bases). This CDR3 is 14 amino acids long. Per the germline V gene, CDR1 is MNHEY and CDR2 is SMNVEV (reference sequence). V lost 6 bases and J 7 bases, leaving 15 bases between the germline ends. The CDR3 DNA reads as TGTGCCAGCAGCAACGATGGGGGCGGTGAAAAACTGTTTTTT. It yields the protein CASSNDGGGEKLFF.

The gene calls are TRBV28 and TRBJ2-3; TRBD2 is a possible D gene (5 bases). The length of the CDR3 is 18 residues. Germline V gene data show CDR1 as MDHEN and CDR2 as SYDVKM. Between the trimmed V and J ends, which lost 1 base and 0 bases, there was a span of 17 bases. CDR3 nucleotides: TGTGCCAGCAGTTTATCTACTTTTAGAGGGATTAGCACAGATACGCAGTATTTT. Translating gives CASSLSTFRGISTDTQYF.

This clone appeared once. The V and J genes are TRBV14 and TRBJ2-5; 8 bases are shared with TRBD2. The ends lost 0 bases at V and 4 bases at J; junction bases unmatched: 7. In germline, CDR1 is SGHDN, CDR2 FVKESK. This CDR3 comprises 16 residues. The CDR3 spells CASSQDRRLAGETQYF. The CDR3 DNA reads as TGTGCCAGCAGCCAAGATCGAAGGCTAGCGGGAGAGACCCAGTACTTC.

The J gene is TRBJ2-3, the V gene TRBV30; 7 nucleotides line up with TRBD2. Germline CDR1 GTSNPN, CDR2 SVGIG (reference sequence). This CDR3 has 14 residues. V was pared by 0 bases and J by 4 bases, with 4 bases of the junction left unmatched. CDR3: CAWSVGGSSDTQYF. In nucleotides, the CDR3 is TGTGCCTGGAGTGTAGGCGGGAGCTCAGATACGCAGTATTTT. The entire variable domain, with the rest obtained from reference TRBV30 and TRBJ2-3, is as follows: SQTIHQWPATLVQPVGSPLSLECTVEGTSNPNLYWYRQAAGRGLQLLFYSVGIGQISSEVPQNLSASRPQDRQFILSSKKLLLSDSGFYLCAWSVGGSSDTQYFGPGTRLTVL.

This sequence joins TRBV24-1 and TRBJ2-7; TRBD2 might be the D (5 bases). V lost 4 bases and J lost 5, with 11 bases in between. CDR1 and CDR2 (germline): KGHDR, SFDVKD. The CDR3 covers 13 residues. CDR3 in amino acids: CATSDLTGDEQYF. In DNA, the CDR3 is TGTGCCACCAGTGACCTGACCGGGGACGAGCAGTACTTC.

V is TRBV12-3 or TRBV12-4 and J is TRBJ2-7, with a weak D call TRBD1 (5 bases). V was shortened by 8 bases and J by 4 bases, with 12 bases between the two germline ends. CDR3 size: 12 residues. The CDR3 is CASGQAPYEQYF. The CDR3 region has the DNA TGTGCCAGCGGACAAGCGCCTTACGAGCAGTACTTC.

On this clone: One junction end disagrees with the germline gene, perhaps due to a read error. This chain connects TRBV7-7 to TRBJ2-7; 13 nucleotides agree with TRBD2. Germline V gene sequence: CDR1 SSHAT, CDR2 FNYEAQ (reference sequence). The CDR3 runs 15 residues. CDR3 sequence (DNA): TGTGCTAGCAGCTTAGGACTAGCGGGAGCAGAGGAGCAGTACTTC. This codes for CASSLGLAGAEEQYF.